Listed below are T cell receptor beta chains from one sample, sequenced in a study of shared T cell receptors in the human thymus. Here immunoSEQ multiplex PCR was the method, and the copy in TCRdb shows in-frame clones only, minus some. The data contain some 640,000 clones, more than 75% of them singletons. This sample also belongs to another study, concerning human thymus T cells.

Sequenced material: thymocytes. All receptors derive from a boy younger than two with a congenital heart defect. Each CDR3 is given with its conserved first and last residue. D genes are given only for firm matches. The size field is filled for only some rows; it gives once, few, many or a size class.

D gene	clone size	V gene	J gene	CDR3 DNA	CDR3 protein
NA	NA	TRBV9	TRBJ1-5	TGTGCCAGCAGTGAAGGACAGCTTGATCAGCCCCAGCATTTT	CASSEGQLDQPQHF
TRBD1	NA	TRBV4-3	TRBJ2-2	TGCGCCAGCAGCCAAGTTAAAGGGGGACAGGTGAACACCGGGGAGCTGTTTTTT	CASSQVKGGQVNTGELFF
NA	few	TRBV19	TRBJ1-4	TGTGCCAGTACTGGGGCCCACCGAATCAAGGAAAAACTGTTTTTT	CASTGAHRIKEKLFF
TRBD1	NA	TRBV5-1	TRBJ2-7	TGCGCCAGCAGCTTGAAGAACAGGGGACAGGGGGCCTACGAGCAGTACTTC	CASSLKNRGQGAYEQYF
NA	NA	TRBV7-6	TRBJ1-5	TGTGCCAGCAGCCCAGGTGGGTCGGGCAATCAGCCCCAGCATTTT	CASSPGGSGNQPQHF
TRBD1	NA	TRBV27	TRBJ2-7	TGTGCCAGCAGTCTCCGGGACAGATTCTACGAGCAGTACTTC	CASSLRDRFYEQYF
NA	NA	TRBV10-3	TRBJ1-6	TGTGCCATCAGTGATCGGGAGGATTCCGGTTCACCCCTCCACTTT	CAISDREDSGSPLHF
TRBD1	NA	TRBV4-3	TRBJ1-5	TGCGCCAGCAGCCAAGAGAACGACAGGGACGGTCAGCCCCAGCATTTT	CASSQENDRDGQPQHF
NA	NA	TRBV12-2	TRBJ2-1	TGTGCAAGTCGCTTAGCGCGTAGACTCGACAATGAGCAGTTCTTC	CASRLARRLDNEQFF
NA	NA	TRBV20-1	TRBJ2-1	TGCAGTGTTCGGGAAGACAATGAGCAGTTCTTC	CSVREDNEQFF
NA	NA	TRBV7-9	TRBJ2-7	TGTGCCAGCAGCCCGAGTTGGGGACTCAAAGGCAACTACGAGCAGTACTTC	CASSPSWGLKGNYEQYF
NA	NA	TRBV6-5	TRBJ2-7	TGTGCCAGCAGTTACAGACCACAGGGTCGGTCCTACGAGCAGTACTTC	CASSYRPQGRSYEQYF
NA	NA	TRBV5-1	TRBJ2-7	TGCGCCAGCAGCTTGGTTGTCGGCAGGGGCTACGAGCAGTACTTC	CASSLVVGRGYEQYF
TRBD2	NA	TRBV5-4	TRBJ2-1	TGTGCCAGCAGAAACCCGGGGGGGAGTGGTAATGAGCAGTTCTTC	CASRNPGGSGNEQFF
NA	NA	TRBV25-1	TRBJ1-1	TGTGCCAGCAGTGAGTTAGAGTTGAACACTGAAGCTTTCTTT	CASSELELNTEAFF
TRBD1	once	TRBV28	TRBJ1-1	TGTGCCAGCAGTTTATCAGGACAGGCGAACACTGAAGCTTTCTTT	CASSLSGQANTEAFF
TRBD2	NA	TRBV4-3	TRBJ2-1	TGCGCCAGCAGCCAAGCCCCGGGACTAGCGGGTCACAATGAGCAGTTCTTC	CASSQAPGLAGHNEQFF
NA	NA	TRBV6-5	TRBJ1-2	TGTGCCAGCAGTTCGGGACTGTTCTATGGCTACACCTTC	CASSSGLFYGYTF
TRBD1	once	TRBV10-3	TRBJ1-1	TGTGCCATCAGACCTTCGGGACAGGGGGGGACTGAAGCTTTCTTT	CAIRPSGQGGTEAFF
TRBD2	NA	TRBV5-1	TRBJ2-1	TGCGCCAGCAGCACGAACGAGCGGGACTCCTACAATGAGCAGTTCTTC	CASSTNERDSYNEQFF
NA	NA	TRBV6-1	TRBJ2-7	TGTGCCAGCAGTGTTTCCTCCCTCTCGACAGGATGGGAGCAGTACTTC	CASSVSSLSTGWEQYF
TRBD2	once	TRBV5-1	TRBJ2-3	TGCGCCAGCAGCCGCGGGGGGGGTAGCCCTAGCACAGATACGCAGTATTTT	CASSRGGGSPSTDTQYF
NA	NA	TRBV7-2	TRBJ2-5	TGTGCCAGCAGCTTAGGGGCAGGTTACCAAGAGACCCAGTACTTC	CASSLGAGYQETQYF
NA	NA	TRBV28	TRBJ1-5	TGTGCCAGCAGTTCGGGAGGCGGCAATCAGCCCCAGCATTTT	CASSSGGGNQPQHF
NA	once	TRBV27	TRBJ1-5	TGTGCCAGCAGTTTCCCACAGGGAGTGGATCAGCCCCAGCATTTT	CASSFPQGVDQPQHF
NA	NA	TRBV28	TRBJ2-4	TGTGCCAGCAGAACCAGGTCGCTAGCCAAAAACATTCAGTACTTC	CASRTRSLAKNIQYF
NA	few	TRBV6-9	TRBJ2-7	TGTGCCAGCAGTCATCCCCCCAGGAGGGTTCGATACGAGCAGTACTTC	CASSHPPRRVRYEQYF
NA	once	TRBV15	TRBJ1-1	TGTGCCACCATGTCCCTAGGGAACACTGAAGCTTTCTTT	CATMSLGNTEAFF
NA	NA	TRBV7-9	TRBJ1-1	TGTGCCAGCAGCCTCACAGCATCAGGTGGCACTGAAGCTTTCTTT	CASSLTASGGTEAFF
NA	few	TRBV19	TRBJ1-1	TGTGCCAGTAGTAGCAATCCGGGAATCGCTGAAGCTTTCTTT	CASSSNPGIAEAFF
NA	NA	TRBV30	TRBJ1-4	TGTGCCTGGAGTCCTCACAGGGATAATGAAAAACTGTTTTTT	CAWSPHRDNEKLFF
NA	NA	TRBV5-1	TRBJ2-3	TGCGCCAGCAGCTTGGGGGAACTAGCAGCTCTCCCAGATACGCAGTATTTT	CASSLGELAALPDTQYF